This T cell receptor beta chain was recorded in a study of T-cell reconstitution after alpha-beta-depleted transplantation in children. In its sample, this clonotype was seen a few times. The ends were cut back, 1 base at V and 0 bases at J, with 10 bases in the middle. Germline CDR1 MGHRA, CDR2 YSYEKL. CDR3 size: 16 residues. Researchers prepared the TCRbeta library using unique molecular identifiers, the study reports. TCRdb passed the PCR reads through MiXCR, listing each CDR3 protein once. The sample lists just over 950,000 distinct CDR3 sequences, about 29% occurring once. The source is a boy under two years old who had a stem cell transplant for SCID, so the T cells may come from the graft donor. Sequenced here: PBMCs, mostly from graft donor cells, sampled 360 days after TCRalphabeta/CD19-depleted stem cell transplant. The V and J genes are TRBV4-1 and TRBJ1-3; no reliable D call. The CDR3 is CASSQGSAFSGNTIYF. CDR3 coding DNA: TGCGCCAGCAGCCAAGGATCGGCTTTCTCTGGAAACACCATATATTTT.